This T cell receptor beta chain was captured in a study of T cell responses to AZD1222 COVID-19 vaccine. V was trimmed by 7 bases and J by 7 bases, leaving 14 bases between them. This CDR3 contains 13 residues. Looked up from germline, CDR1 is LNHDA and CDR2 is SQIVND (reference sequence). The protocol was immunoSEQ multiplex PCR, while the TCRdb copy is restricted to in-frame clones and leaves out a portion. This table holds more than 80,000 clones, roughly 88% found once. The specimen was peripheral blood, collected on day 0 of MenACWY control vaccination. The chain recombines TRBV19 with TRBJ1-5; D gene unclear. The sequence derives from an adult in good health. CDR3 in amino acids: CASKRGSGQPQHF. The DNA for the CDR3 is TGTGCCAGTAAAAGAGGGTCGGGGCAGCCCCAGCATTTT.